Sequencing of this TCR beta chain was carried out in a study of CD8+ T cells in alopecia areata. Whole-study results and caveats: Significant decreases in scalp clonality and expanded CD8+ clones followed tofacitinib treatment. Among patients, TCR sharing was less clear than in mice, a difference possibly due in part to HLA diversity in the patient population.

The treatment: oral pan-JAK inhibitor, 5-10 mg twice daily. Extracted RNA was reverse transcribed, and the resulting cDNA served as sequencing template. The data were produced by immunoSEQ multiplex PCR, yet TCRdb's version contains in-frame clones alone and is incomplete. The table includes around 170,000 clones, roughly 46% detected once. As concerns this clone: Its antigen is unknown.

The CDR3 has 16 residues. With 3 bases removed from V and 0 bases from J, the gap between germline ends came to 15 bases. Germline values: CDR1 SGHRS, CDR2 YFSETQ. This receptor was taken from a human donor with alopecia areata. The source was CD8+ T cells sorted from blood, collected around week 54, from a patient treated with tofacitinib. The chain has TRBV5-1 and TRBJ2-5; D may be TRBD1 or TRBD2 (5 bases each). In DNA form, the CDR3 reads TGCGCCAGCAGCTCTCCGGACGGGGCGTACCAAGAGACCCAGTACTTC. Protein: CASSSPDGAYQETQYF.